This is a list of T cell receptor beta chains from one sample in a study of OX40 agonist ivuxolimab in advanced cancers. Libraries were prepared by immunoSEQ multiplex PCR; TCRdb keeps only in-frame clonotypes and omits some of them. Here the sample spans tens of thousands of clones, around 86% being singletons. Sequenced material: CD4+ or CD8+ T cells sorted from blood, taken in a trial of the OX40 agonist ivuxolimab. These receptors were taken from an adult with an advanced solid tumor such as melanoma, head and neck, liver or kidney cancer. The CDR3 runs from the conserved cysteine through the conserved F or W. Each record gives: clone size, V gene, J gene, D gene, CDR3 protein, CDR3 DNA. D genes are given only for firm matches. Rows may omit the clone size; those that give it use once, few, many or a size class.

>.|TRBV5-6|TRBJ1-4|TRBD1
CASSSSQGGLSEKLFF
TGTGCCAGCAGCTCTAGCCAGGGGGGGCTGTCGGAAAAACTGTTTTTT
>once|TRBV27|TRBJ1-6|TRBD1
CASSLGQGSYNSPLHF
TGTGCCAGCAGTTTGGGACAGGGCTCCTATAATTCACCCCTCCACTTT
>once|TRBV7-2|TRBJ1-6|.
CASSLGGISPLHF
TGTGCCAGCAGCTTAGGGGGTATTTCACCCCTCCACTTT
>.|TRBV5-6|TRBJ1-5|.
CASSSTTGTYSNQPQHF
TGTGCCAGCAGCTCTACCACCGGGACATATAGCAATCAGCCCCAGCATTTT
>.|TRBV7-9|TRBJ2-1|TRBD1
CASSLQDRGLFDEQFF
TGTGCCAGCAGCTTACAGGACAGGGGGCTTTTCGATGAGCAGTTCTTC
>.|TRBV5-6|TRBJ1-1|.
CASSFGSATANTEAFF
TGTGCCAGCAGCTTTGGGTCGGCGACGGCGAACACTGAAGCTTTCTTT
>.|TRBV19|TRBJ2-2|.
CASSINWGSGELFF
TGTGCCAGTAGTATAAATTGGGGGTCCGGGGAGCTGTTTTTT
>.|TRBV7-9|TRBJ1-2|.
CASSFPNRVDGYTF
TGTGCCAGCAGCTTCCCTAACAGGGTTGATGGCTACACCTTC
>.|TRBV5-1|TRBJ2-1|TRBD1
CASSSFTGQYNEQFF
TGCGCCAGCAGCTCCTTTACGGGACAGTACAATGAGCAGTTCTTC
>.|TRBV5-4|TRBJ1-4|.
CASSVTGRANEKLFF
TGTGCCAGCAGCGTTACAGGAAGGGCTAATGAAAAACTGTTTTTT
>.|TRBV19|TRBJ2-2|.
CASRARGVQSDTGELFF
TGTGCCAGTAGGGCCCGTGGGGTCCAATCGGACACCGGGGAGCTGTTTTTT
>.|TRBV6-6|TRBJ1-4|TRBD1
CASTPDRGFEKLFF
TGTGCCAGCACGCCTGACAGGGGATTCGAAAAACTGTTTTTT